This TCR beta chain comes out of a study of control samples from healthy donors and cancer patients. The method was immunoSEQ multiplex PCR; TCRdb's version includes in-frame clones alone and lacks a portion of them. The data contain about 94,000 clones, 90% of them singletons. The sequence was obtained from a woman younger than 35 in good health. Sequences were obtained from blood.

CDR3 nucleotides: TGTGCCAGCAGTTTTGACAGTCATAGCTCCTATAATTCACCCCTCCACTTT. This codes for CASSFDSHSSYNSPLHF. The rearrangement links TRBV27 to TRBJ1-6, with a weak D call TRBD1 (5 bases). V dropped 3 bases and J dropped 0 bases, with 12 bases sitting between them. Germline V gives CDR1 MNHEY, CDR2 SMNVEV (reference sequence). CDR3 size: 17 residues.